The clone carrying this T cell receptor (beta chain) was seen ten or more times. The antigen remains undetermined. This record comes from a study of identical twins. V shed 5 bases and J shed 3 bases, with 16 bases lying between them. The CDR3 runs 15 residues. Germline V gene sequence: CDR1 SEHNR, CDR2 FQNEAQ (reference sequence). TCRdb reprocessed the 5' RACE reads with MiXCR, giving one entry per CDR3 protein. The sample has about 220,000 distinct CDR3 sequences; 6% to 8.5% are singletons. Study outcomes and limitations: Within monozygotic twins, out-of-frame TCR alpha sharing was underestimated by the models.

This sample was also put to use in a study of yellow fever vaccine responses in identical twins.

This TCR derives from a woman aged 18-29 years in good health. The sequenced sample consisted of CD8+ T cells sorted from blood. This sequence joins TRBV7-9 and TRBJ2-5; either TRBD1 or TRBD2 may fit D (5 bases each). The CDR3 loop is CASSLWGSPEETQYF. As DNA, the CDR3 is TGTGCCAGCAGCCTCTGGGGGTCTCCTGAAGAGACCCAGTACTTC.